This is a list of T cell receptor beta chains from one sample in a study of T cells in localized non-small cell lung cancer. Sequencing was performed with immunoSEQ multiplex PCR; in TCRdb, only in-frame clones are kept and a portion is missing. This table holds 10,000 to 15,000 clones, more than 75% found once. The sample here was peripheral blood, taken before any cancer treatment. The source is a male donor aged 60 or over with stage I squamous cell lung carcinoma. The CDR3 runs from the conserved cysteine through the conserved F or W. The D gene is left open where the match is weak. Expanded clones get a size class; other rows say once, few or many, or leave the size out.

v_gene: TRBV11-3; d_gene: -; j_gene: TRBJ2-1; len: 17; abundance: -; CDR3aa: CASSELSGTPTGNEQFF; CDR3nt: TGTGCCAGCAGCGAATTATCTGGGACCCCCACAGGCAATGAGCAGTTCTTC
v_gene: TRBV7-6; d_gene: TRBD2; j_gene: TRBJ2-1; len: 17; abundance: -; CDR3aa: CASSSIPSGRAYNEQFF; CDR3nt: TGTGCCAGCAGCTCCATCCCTAGCGGGCGGGCCTACAATGAGCAGTTCTTC
v_gene: TRBV10-3; d_gene: -; j_gene: TRBJ2-3; len: 11; abundance: -; CDR3aa: CAISEEVTQYF; CDR3nt: TGTGCCATCAGTGAGGAGGTTACGCAGTATTTT
v_gene: TRBV2; d_gene: -; j_gene: TRBJ2-7; len: 11; abundance: -; CDR3aa: CASSVLSEQYF; CDR3nt: TGTGCCAGCAGTGTCTTGTCCGAGCAGTACTTC
v_gene: TRBV5-1; d_gene: -; j_gene: TRBJ2-1; len: 15; abundance: -; CDR3aa: CASSLEGSEANEQFF; CDR3nt: TGCGCCAGCAGCTTGGAGGGGTCTGAAGCCAATGAGCAGTTCTTC
v_gene: TRBV5-1; d_gene: -; j_gene: TRBJ2-7; len: 14; abundance: -; CDR3aa: CASSPSLGTYEQYF; CDR3nt: TGCGCCAGCAGCCCCTCTTTGGGGACCTACGAGCAGTACTTC
v_gene: TRBV28; d_gene: TRBD1; j_gene: TRBJ1-2; len: 14; abundance: -; CDR3aa: CASSSGTGSYGYTF; CDR3nt: TGTGCCAGCAGTTCCGGGACAGGGAGCTATGGCTACACCTTC
v_gene: TRBV5-1; d_gene: TRBD1; j_gene: TRBJ2-1; len: 16; abundance: -; CDR3aa: CASSRSPGQGINEQFF; CDR3nt: TGCGCCAGCAGCCGATCTCCGGGACAGGGGATTAATGAGCAGTTCTTC
v_gene: TRBV7-2; d_gene: -; j_gene: TRBJ2-5; len: 11; abundance: -; CDR3aa: CASRAGETQYF; CDR3nt: TGTGCCTCGAGGGCCGGTGAGACCCAGTACTTC
v_gene: TRBV4-1; d_gene: -; j_gene: TRBJ1-2; len: 15; abundance: -; CDR3aa: CASSLQEGSNYGYTF; CDR3nt: TGCGCCAGCAGCCTCCAGGAAGGGTCCAACTATGGCTACACCTTC
v_gene: TRBV28; d_gene: TRBD1; j_gene: TRBJ1-2; len: 15; abundance: -; CDR3aa: CASSSPGQGDYGYTF; CDR3nt: TGTGCCAGCAGTTCCCCGGGACAGGGTGACTATGGCTACACCTTC
v_gene: TRBV28; d_gene: TRBD1; j_gene: TRBJ1-5; len: 17; abundance: -; CDR3aa: CASSPLGTGGVGQPQHF; CDR3nt: TGTGCCAGCAGTCCTTTGGGGACAGGGGGCGTGGGGCAGCCCCAGCATTTT
v_gene: TRBV18; d_gene: TRBD1; j_gene: TRBJ1-2; len: 14; abundance: -; CDR3aa: CASSQSTGEGSYTF; CDR3nt: TGTGCCAGCTCGCAATCGACAGGGGAAGGAAGCTACACCTTC
v_gene: TRBV6-1; d_gene: -; j_gene: TRBJ2-2; len: 13; abundance: -; CDR3aa: CASSEQGTGELFF; CDR3nt: TGTGCCAGCAGTGAGCAGGGGACCGGGGAGCTGTTTTTT
v_gene: TRBV25-1; d_gene: -; j_gene: TRBJ2-5; len: 17; abundance: -; CDR3aa: CASSESEGGPGRVPQYF; CDR3nt: TGTGCCAGCAGTGAATCAGAAGGCGGGCCGGGCCGCGTGCCCCAGTACTTC
v_gene: TRBV28; d_gene: -; j_gene: TRBJ1-1; len: 17; abundance: -; CDR3aa: CASSFEGGWGGNTEAFF; CDR3nt: TGTGCCAGCAGTTTTGAGGGGGGTTGGGGCGGGAACACTGAAGCTTTCTTT
v_gene: TRBV12-1; d_gene: -; j_gene: TRBJ2-1; len: 13; abundance: once; CDR3aa: CASSFVRYNEQFF; CDR3nt: TGTGCCAGCAGCTTTGTGCGGTACAATGAGCAGTTCTTC
v_gene: TRBV5-1; d_gene: TRBD1; j_gene: TRBJ2-3; len: 16; abundance: -; CDR3aa: CASSLGQGAVTDTQYF; CDR3nt: TGCGCCAGCAGCTTGGGACAGGGGGCGGTTACAGATACGCAGTATTTT
v_gene: TRBV28; d_gene: -; j_gene: TRBJ1-2; len: 14; abundance: -; CDR3aa: CASSSSRARHGYTF; CDR3nt: TGTGCCAGCAGTAGTAGCAGGGCTCGACATGGCTACACCTTC
v_gene: TRBV7-2; d_gene: TRBD1; j_gene: TRBJ2-4; len: 18; abundance: -; CDR3aa: CASSSRDRASIAKNIQYF; CDR3nt: TGTGCCAGCAGCAGCCGGGACAGGGCCTCAATAGCCAAAAACATTCAGTACTTC
v_gene: TRBV5-1; d_gene: TRBD2; j_gene: TRBJ2-5; len: 18; abundance: once; CDR3aa: CASSLGDVAGLAGETQYF; CDR3nt: TGCGCCAGCAGCTTGGGGGACGTAGCGGGCCTGGCGGGAGAGACCCAGTACTTC
v_gene: TRBV7-9; d_gene: -; j_gene: TRBJ1-1; len: 14; abundance: -; CDR3aa: CASSINSEGTEAFF; CDR3nt: TGTGCCAGCAGCATTAACAGCGAGGGTACTGAAGCTTTCTTT
v_gene: TRBV5-1; d_gene: -; j_gene: TRBJ2-7; len: 13; abundance: -; CDR3aa: CASSSGPLYEQYF; CDR3nt: TGCGCCAGCAGCTCGGGACCGCTTTACGAGCAGTACTTC
v_gene: TRBV7-9; d_gene: TRBD2; j_gene: TRBJ2-7; len: 17; abundance: -; CDR3aa: CASSSAGTTLSSYEQYF; CDR3nt: TGTGCCAGCAGCTCTGCCGGGACTACCCTTAGCTCCTACGAGCAGTACTTC
v_gene: TRBV7-8; d_gene: TRBD1; j_gene: TRBJ1-1; len: 13; abundance: -; CDR3aa: CASSLRQGLGAFF; CDR3nt: TGTGCCAGCAGCTTGCGACAGGGTTTAGGAGCTTTCTTT
v_gene: TRBV27; d_gene: -; j_gene: TRBJ2-1; len: 13; abundance: -; CDR3aa: CASSEILGDEQFF; CDR3nt: TGTGCCAGCAGCGAAATTTTAGGGGATGAGCAGTTCTTC
v_gene: TRBV6-1; d_gene: -; j_gene: TRBJ2-7; len: 12; abundance: once; CDR3aa: CASLGGSYEQYF; CDR3nt: TGTGCCAGCTTAGGAGGCTCCTACGAGCAGTACTTC